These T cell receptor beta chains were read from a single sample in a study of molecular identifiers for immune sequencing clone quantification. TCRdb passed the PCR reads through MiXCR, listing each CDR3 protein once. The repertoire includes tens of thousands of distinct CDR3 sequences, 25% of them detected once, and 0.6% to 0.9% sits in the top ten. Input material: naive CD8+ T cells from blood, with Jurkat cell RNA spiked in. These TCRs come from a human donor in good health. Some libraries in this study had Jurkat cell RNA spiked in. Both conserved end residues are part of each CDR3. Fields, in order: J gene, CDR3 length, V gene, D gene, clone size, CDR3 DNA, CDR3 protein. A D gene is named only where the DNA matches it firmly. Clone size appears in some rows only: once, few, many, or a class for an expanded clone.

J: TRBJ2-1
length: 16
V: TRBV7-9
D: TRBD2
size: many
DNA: TGTGCCAGCAGCTTCTTAGCGGGACTAGCGATCCATGAGCAGTTCTTC
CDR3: CASSFLAGLAIHEQFF

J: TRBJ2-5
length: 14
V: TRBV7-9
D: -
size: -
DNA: TGTGCCAGCAGCCGAGAGTCAGGGATAGAGACCCAGTACTTC
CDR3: CASSRESGIETQYF

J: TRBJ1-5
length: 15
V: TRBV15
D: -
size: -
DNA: TGTGCCACCCGACCAACAGCCAGTAGCAATCAGCCCCCGCCTTTT
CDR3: CATRPTASSNQPPPF

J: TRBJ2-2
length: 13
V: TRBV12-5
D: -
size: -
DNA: TGTGCTAGTGGTTTGGCAGCACGGGGGGAGCTGTTTTTT
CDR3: CASGLAARGELFF

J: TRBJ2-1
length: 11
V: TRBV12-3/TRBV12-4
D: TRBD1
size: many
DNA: TGTGCCAGCAGTTTCGGGACAGGGGAGTTCTTC
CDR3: CASSFGTGEFF

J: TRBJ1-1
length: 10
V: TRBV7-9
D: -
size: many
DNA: TGTGCCAGCAGCTCTATCGAAGCTTTCTTT
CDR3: CASSSIEAFF

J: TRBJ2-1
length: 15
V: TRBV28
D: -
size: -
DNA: TGTGCCAGCAGTGACGGGGGCGGCTTCTCCTACGAGCAGTTCTTC
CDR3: CASSDGGGFSYEQFF

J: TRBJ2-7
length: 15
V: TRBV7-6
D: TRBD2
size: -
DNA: TGTGCCAGCAGCCCTCTAGCGGGAGGGAGCTACGGGCAGTACTTC
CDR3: CASSPLAGGSYGQYF

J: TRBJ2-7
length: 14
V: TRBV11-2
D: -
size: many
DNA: TGTGCCAGCAGCTTGGACAGCCATGGGTACGAGCAGTACTTC
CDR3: CASSLDSHGYEQYF

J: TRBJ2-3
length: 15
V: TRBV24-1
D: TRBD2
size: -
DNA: TGTGCCACAAAAACTAGCGGGGGGTGTGCAGATACGCAGTATTTT
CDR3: CATKTSGGCADTQYF

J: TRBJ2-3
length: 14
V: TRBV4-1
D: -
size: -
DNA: TGCGCCAGCAGCCAAACGCAGAGCACAGGTACGCAGTATTTT
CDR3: CASSQTQSTGTQYF

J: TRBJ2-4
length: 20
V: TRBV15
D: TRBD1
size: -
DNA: TGTGCCACCAGCAGAGATCCGAGTGACAGGGGGGCTCTAGCCAAAAACATTCAGTACTTC
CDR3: CATSRDPSDRGALAKNIQYF

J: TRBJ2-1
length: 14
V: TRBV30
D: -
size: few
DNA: TGTGCCTGGAGAGGGCTGAGCTCCTACAATGAGCAGTTCTTC
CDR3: CAWRGLSSYNEQFF

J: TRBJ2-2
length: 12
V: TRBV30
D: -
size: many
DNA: TGTGCCTTCGAGACGAACACCGGGGAGCTGTTTTTT
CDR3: CAFETNTGELFF

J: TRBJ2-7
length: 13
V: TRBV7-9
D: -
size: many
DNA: TGTGCCAGCAGCATAGTCTCGAGCTACGAGCAGTACTTC
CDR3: CASSIVSSYEQYF

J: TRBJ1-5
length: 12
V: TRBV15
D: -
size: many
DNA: TGTGCCACCAGAGGGGGAAATCAGCCCCAGCATTTT
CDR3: CATRGGNQPQHF

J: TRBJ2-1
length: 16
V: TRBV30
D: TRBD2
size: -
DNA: TGTGCCTGGAGCGAAGAACCTAGCGGGGGGGCCGATGAGCAGTTCTTC
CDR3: CAWSEEPSGGADEQFF

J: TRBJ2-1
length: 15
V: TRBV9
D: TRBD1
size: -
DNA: TGTGCCAGCAGCGAACAGGGGGCTTCGTACAATGAGCAGTTCTTC
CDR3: CASSEQGASYNEQFF

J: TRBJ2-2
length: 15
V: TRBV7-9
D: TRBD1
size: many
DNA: TGTGCCAGCAGCACCCGGACAGGGGTGACTGGGGAGCTGTTTTTT
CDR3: CASSTRTGVTGELFF

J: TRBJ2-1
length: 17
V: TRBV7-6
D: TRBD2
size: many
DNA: TGTGCCAGCAGCCCGAGGACTAGCGGGAATTCCTACAATGAGCAGTTCTTC
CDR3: CASSPRTSGNSYNEQFF

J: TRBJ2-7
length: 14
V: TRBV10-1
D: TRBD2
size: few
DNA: TGCGCCAGCAGTGAGTCGATAGCGGGTAGCGAGCAGTACTTC
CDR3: CASSESIAGSEQYF

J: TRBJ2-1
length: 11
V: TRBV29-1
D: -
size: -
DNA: TGCAGCGTTGAAGTCTGCAATGAGCAGTTCTTC
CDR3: CSVEVCNEQFF

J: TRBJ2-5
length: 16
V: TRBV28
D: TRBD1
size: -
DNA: TGTGCCAGCAGTCCCTATACGGGACAGGGGGAGGAGACCCAGTACTTC
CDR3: CASSPYTGQGEETQYF

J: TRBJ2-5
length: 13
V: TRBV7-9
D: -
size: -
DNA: TGTGCCGGCAGCTTAGGCCTCCAAGAGACCCATTACTTC
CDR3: CAGSLGLQETHYF

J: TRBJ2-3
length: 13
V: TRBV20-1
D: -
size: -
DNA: TGCAGTGCTAGAGGCGGGATTGGAGATACGCAGTATTTT
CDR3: CSARGGIGDTQYF

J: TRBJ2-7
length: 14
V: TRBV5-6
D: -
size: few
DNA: TGTGCCAGCAGCCTACTATGGACAGCCTACGAGCAGTACTTC
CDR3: CASSLLWTAYEQYF

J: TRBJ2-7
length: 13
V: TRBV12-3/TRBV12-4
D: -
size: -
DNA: TGTGCCAGCAGTTCGGACAGAGCCTACGAGCAGTACTTC
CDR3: CASSSDRAYEQYF

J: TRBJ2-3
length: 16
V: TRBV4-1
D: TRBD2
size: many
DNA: TGCGCCAGCAGCCAATTCCCAGCGGGGGGCACAGATACGCAGTATTTT
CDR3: CASSQFPAGGTDTQYF

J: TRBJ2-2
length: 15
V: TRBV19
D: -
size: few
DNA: TGTGCCAGTAGTATCGGGGGACGCCAGCCCGGGGAGCTGTTTTTT
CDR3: CASSIGGRQPGELFF

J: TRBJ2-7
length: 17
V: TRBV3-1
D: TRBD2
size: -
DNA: TGTGCCAGCGGCGGTAGCGGGAGGGCCGGTCGGAACTACGAGCAGTACTTC
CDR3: CASGGSGRAGRNYEQYF

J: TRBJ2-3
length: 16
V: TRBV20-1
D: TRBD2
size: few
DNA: TGCAGTGCTAGGCTGGTTAGCGGGGAGTACACAGATACGCAGTATTTT
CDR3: CSARLVSGEYTDTQYF

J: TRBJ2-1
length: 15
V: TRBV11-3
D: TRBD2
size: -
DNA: TGTGCCAGCAGTTCCCTACTAGCGGGGGATAATGAGCAGTTCTTC
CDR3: CASSSLLAGDNEQFF

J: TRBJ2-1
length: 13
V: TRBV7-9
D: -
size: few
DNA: TGTGCCAGCAGCTACGAGACAGCCACTGAGCAGTTCTTC
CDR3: CASSYETATEQFF

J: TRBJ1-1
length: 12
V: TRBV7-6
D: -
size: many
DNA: TGTGCCAGCAGCCCCGGAAGATTTGAAGCTTTCTTT
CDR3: CASSPGRFEAFF

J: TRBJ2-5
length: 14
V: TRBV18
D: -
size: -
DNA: TGTGCCAGCTCACTCTCAGGGCAGCAAGAGACCCAGTACTTC
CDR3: CASSLSGQQETQYF

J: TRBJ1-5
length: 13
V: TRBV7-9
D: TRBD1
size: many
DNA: TGTGCCAGCAGCCCCGACAGGGGGTCCAGGAAAAATTTT
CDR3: CASSPDRGSRKNF

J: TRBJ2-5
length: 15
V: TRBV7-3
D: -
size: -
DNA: TGTGCCAGCAGCTTAGCGGGGGCTCGCCAAGAGACCCAGAACTTC
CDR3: CASSLAGARQETQNF

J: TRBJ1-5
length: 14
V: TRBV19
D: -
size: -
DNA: TGTGCCAGTAGTCCTTCGGCAGCTGGTGGGCCCCAGCATTTT
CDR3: CASSPSAAGGPQHF

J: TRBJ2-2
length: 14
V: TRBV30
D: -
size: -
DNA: TGTGCCTGGGACGGGACGGTTCACACCGGGGAGCTGTTTTTT
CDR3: CAWDGTVHTGELFF

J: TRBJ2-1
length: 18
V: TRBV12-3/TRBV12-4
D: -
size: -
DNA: TGTGCCAGCAGTTTAGGGGGGGGCCTCCCGGCGGCCCGCAATGAGCAGTTCTTC
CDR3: CASSLGGGLPAARNEQFF

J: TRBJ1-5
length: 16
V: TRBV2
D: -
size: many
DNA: TGTGCCAGCAGTGAATGGATAGGAGGTAGCAATCAGCCCCAGCATTTT
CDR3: CASSEWIGGSNQPQHF

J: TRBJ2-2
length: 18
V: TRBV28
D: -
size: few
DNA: TGTGCCAGCAGTCCCTGGGGGCGGGGGAATCTGCACACCGGGGAGCTGTTTTTT
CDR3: CASSPWGRGNLHTGELFF

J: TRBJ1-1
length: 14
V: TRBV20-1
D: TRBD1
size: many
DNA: TGCAGTGCTAGCGATCCAGGGGGGGGTACTGAAGCTTTCTTT
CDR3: CSASDPGGGTEAFF

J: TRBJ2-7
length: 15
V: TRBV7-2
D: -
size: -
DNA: TGTGCCAGCAGCACCCCGACTAGTTTCGTTCACGAGCAGTACTTC
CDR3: CASSTPTSFVHEQYF

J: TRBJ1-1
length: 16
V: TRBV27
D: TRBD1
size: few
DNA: TGTGCCAGCAGTACCCGACAGGGGTACATCCTCTCTGAAGCTTTCTTT
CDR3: CASSTRQGYILSEAFF

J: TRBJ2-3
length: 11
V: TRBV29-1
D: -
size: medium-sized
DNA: TGCAGCGTTCCTAGATCAGATACGCAGTATTTT
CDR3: CSVPRSDTQYF

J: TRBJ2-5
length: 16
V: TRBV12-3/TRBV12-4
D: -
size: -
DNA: TGTGCCAGCCCCTTTGGGACTTCCGTTAGAGAGGAGACCCAGTACTTC
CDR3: CASPFGTSVREETQYF

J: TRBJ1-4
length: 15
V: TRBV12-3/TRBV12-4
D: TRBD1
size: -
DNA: TGTGCCAGCAGTCCCTACAGGGGGATAAATGAAAAACTGTATTTT
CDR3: CASSPYRGINEKLYF

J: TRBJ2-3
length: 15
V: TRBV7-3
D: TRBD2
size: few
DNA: TGTGCCAGCAGCTCGTTAGCGGGAGGGGGAGATACGCAGTATTTT
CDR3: CASSSLAGGGDTQYF

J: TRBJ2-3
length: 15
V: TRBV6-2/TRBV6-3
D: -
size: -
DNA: TGTGCCAGCAGTTACTCTGGCAGTTTCACAGTTACGCAGTATTTT
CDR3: CASSYSGSFTVTQYF

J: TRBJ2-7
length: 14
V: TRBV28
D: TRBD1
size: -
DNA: TGTACCAGCGGACCGTGGGACAGGCAGTACGAGCAGTACTTC
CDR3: CTSGPWDRQYEQYF

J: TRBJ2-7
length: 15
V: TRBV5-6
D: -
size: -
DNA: TGTGCCAGCAGCCTGGAGGGGGCTAGCTCCTCCGCGCCGTACTTC
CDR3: CASSLEGASSSAPYF

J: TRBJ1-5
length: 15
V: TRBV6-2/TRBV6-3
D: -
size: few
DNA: TGTGCCAGCAGTTACGGGGTAAATAGCAATCAGCCCCAGCATTTT
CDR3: CASSYGVNSNQPQHF